The clone carrying this T cell receptor beta chain was recorded at least ten times. The target antigen is unknown. This entry is derived from a study of identical twins. The study, taken as a whole, reports: Out-of-frame sharing of TCR alpha in monozygotic twins was underestimated by models.

This CDR3 comprises 16 residues. V lost 0 bases, J lost 0 bases, and 6 bases lay in between. Germline V lookup: CDR1 MNHEY, CDR2 SVGAGI. TCRdb fed the 5' RACE reads into MiXCR, producing one record per CDR3 protein. The sample yields roughly 250,000 distinct CDR3 sequences, more than 12% seen once. The chain links TRBV6-5 to TRBJ2-6; D is possibly TRBD1 (6 bases). This clonotype was obtained from a woman between 18 and 29 years old in good health. Sequencing was carried out using memory (CD45RO+) T cells sorted from blood. CDR3 nucleotide sequence: TGTGCCAGCAGTTACTCAGGGGGCTCTGGGGCCAACGTCCTGACTTTC. Translation: CASSYSGGSGANVLTF.